Listed here are 21 T cell receptor beta chains from one sample, sequenced in a study of human T cells and chemical hapten exposure. Stated time point: patch test 1, 2 weeks after DPC sensitization. Sample treatment: therapeutic diphenylcyclopropenone sensitization with weekly scalp DPC. MiXCR, run by TCRdb on the RACE reads, gives a single entry per CDR3 protein. The sample yields 350,000 or so distinct CDR3 sequences, under 9% seen once. The material sequenced was whole blood, taken in connection with sensitization to the hapten diphenylcyclopropenone (DPC). These receptors came from a woman between 18 and 29 years old with alopecia areata. Some clones in this sample may be carry-over from other donors' samples.

The chain combines TRBV29-1 with TRBJ2-7, with 7 bases lining up with TRBD1. The CDR3 has 14 amino acids. The trim removed 0 bases at V and 0 bases at J, leaving 2 bases unmatched. Germline V gives CDR1 SQVTM, CDR2 ANQGSEA. CDR3 nucleotide sequence: TGCAGCGTTGAAGAGGACAGGAACTCCTACGAGCAGTACTTC. Amino acids: CSVEEDRNSYEQYF.

This clonotype was recorded a few times. The chain uses TRBV7-9 and TRBJ1-6, with D uncertain. Trimming removed 6 bases at V and 9 bases at J, with 15 bases between. Germline V gene lookup returns CDR1 SEHNR and CDR2 FQNEAQ (reference sequence). The CDR3 is 14 residues long. CDR3 sequence: CASRFSDHGSPLHF. The CDR3 coding sequence is TGTGCCAGCAGATTTTCGGACCATGGTTCACCCCTCCACTTT.

This clonotype was picked up many times. The chain couples TRBV11-2 to TRBJ2-2; D remains ambiguous. Trimming shortened V by 5 bases and J by 7 bases, and 8 bases separated the two germline ends. Per the germline V gene, CDR1 is SGHAT and CDR2 is FQNNGV. The CDR3 runs to 12 residues. Here the CDR3 DNA reads TGTGCCAGCAGCATTCCCCGCGGGGAGCTGTTTTTT. It translates to CASSIPRGELFF.

This clonotype has at least ten counts. This chain links TRBV24-1 with TRBJ2-1; 7 bases map to TRBD2. In germline, CDR1 is KGHDR, CDR2 SFDVKD. The CDR3 spans 16 residues. V lost 0 bases to trimming and J lost 6 bases; unmatched junction nucleotides: 7. CDR3 region: CATSDLVRGGSNEQFF. DNA for the CDR3: TGTGCCACCAGTGATTTGGTCCGCGGGGGTAGCAATGAGCAGTTCTTC.

As DNA, the CDR3 is TGTGCCAGCAGCCAAAACACGGACCCCCAAGAGACCCAGTACTTC. Translation gives CASSQNTDPQETQYF. The rearrangement links TRBV9 to TRBJ2-5; D uncertain. The CDR3 spans 15 residues. Per germline, CDR1 SGDLS and CDR2 YYNGEE. With 4 bases removed from V and 1 base from J, the gap between germline ends came to 14 bases.

The chain carries TRBV29-1 and TRBJ2-1, with 12 bases fitting TRBD2. Trimming at V came to 3 bases and at J to 11 bases, leaving 8 bases not matched to a gene. This CDR3 has 14 residues. CDR1 and CDR2 from the germline V gene are SQVTM and ANQGSEA. As DNA, the CDR3 is TGCAGCGTTGACGGGCTAGCGGGGGGGAAAAAGCAGTTCTTC. Translated, it gives CSVDGLAGGKKQFF.

The chain employs TRBV5-1 and TRBJ1-5; D gene unclear. Germline V gene data show CDR1 as SGHRS and CDR2 as YFSETQ. The CDR3 contains 15 residues. V lost 0 bases and J lost 2, with 9 bases in between. The CDR3 DNA reads TGCGCCAGCAGCTTGGGCGGGTCAGGCAATCAGCCCCAGCATTTT. Residues: CASSLGGSGNQPQHF.

This clonotype has only a few counts. This chain connects TRBV7-6 to TRBJ1-6, with D uncertain. From germline, CDR1 is SGHVS and CDR2 FNYEAQ. The V and J ends lost 4 bases and 8 bases respectively, with 15 bases between them. This CDR3 has 15 residues. CDR3 sequence (DNA): TGTGCCAGCAGCTCCCGGGAGGAAAGGGATTCACCCCTCCACTTT. Translated: CASSSREERDSPLHF.

The chain has TRBV3-1 and TRBJ1-1; D unresolved. This CDR3 is built from 12 residues. V lost 3 bases and J lost 7, with 9 bases in between. CDR1 and CDR2 (germline): LGHDT, YNNKEL (reference sequence). As DNA, the CDR3 is TGTGCCAGCAGCCAGTCCGACGGTGAAGCTTTCTTT. Its protein product is CASSQSDGEAFF. The variable domain in full, completed from reference TRBV3-1 and TRBJ1-1, reads DTAVSQTPKYLVTQMGNDKSIKCEQNLGHDTMYWYKQDSKKFLKIMFSYNNKELIINETVPNRFSPKSPDKAHLNLHINSLELGDSAVYFCASSQSDGEAFFGQGTRLTVV.

The J gene is TRBJ1-1, the V gene TRBV12-3 or TRBV12-4; no clear D gene. V dropped 5 bases and J dropped 6 bases, with 10 bases sitting between them. This CDR3 has 12 amino acids. CDR3 nucleotides: TGTGCCAGCAGTCCAGTAACCTCTGAAGCTTTCTTT. Its translation is CASSPVTSEAFF.

CDR3 residues: CASSQDSADNTEAFF. In DNA, the CDR3 is TGCGCCAGCAGCCAAGATTCGGCAGATAACACTGAAGCTTTCTTT. V usage is TRBV4-3 and J usage is TRBJ1-1; D unresolved. Germline lookup yields CDR1 LGHNA and CDR2 YSLEER. The CDR3 length is 15 residues. Trimming took 0 bases from V and 2 from J, leaving 10 bases between them.

This clonotype was observed many times. This chain links TRBV7-2 with TRBJ2-5; TRBD1 agrees at 10 bases. Per the germline V gene, CDR1 is SGHTA and CDR2 is FQGNSA. The CDR3 is 15 residues long. J gave up 6 bases and V 6 bases, and 10 bases lay outside the gene matches. The CDR3 region has the DNA TGTGCCAGCAGTCCAGGAGGGACAGGGGTAAAGACCCAGTACTTC. Translating gives CASSPGGTGVKTQYF.

V is TRBV7-9 and J is TRBJ2-7; D gene uncertain. The CDR3 spans 15 residues. V lost 4 bases, J lost 0 bases, and 13 bases lay in between. Germline V gene sequence: CDR1 SEHNR, CDR2 FQNEAQ (reference sequence). CDR3 region: CASSSPTASSYEQYF. CDR3 nucleotides: TGTGCCAGCAGCTCTCCGACCGCTAGCTCCTACGAGCAGTACTTC.

Many counts were recorded for this clonotype. This chain joins TRBV7-3 and TRBJ2-1, with TRBD2 matching over 8 bases. CDR1 and CDR2 (germline): SGHTA, FQGTGA. The CDR3 loop spans 14 amino acids. Losses at the gene ends were 5 bases for V and 5 bases for J; bases not matched to a gene: 5. The CDR3 here is CASSPGLAHNEQFF. The CDR3 DNA follows: TGTGCCAGCAGCCCAGGACTAGCCCACAATGAGCAGTTCTTC.

This clonotype was picked up a small number of times. The chain employs TRBV5-4 and TRBJ2-7, with 10 bases matching TRBD1. Trimming cost V 0 bases and J 2 bases; bases outside gene matches: 8. Germline V CDR1 and CDR2: SGHNT, YYREEE (reference sequence). The CDR3 contains 17 residues. CDR3 loop: CASSLGAPGQGTYEQYF. The CDR3 nucleotides are TGTGCCAGCAGCTTGGGCGCCCCGGGACAGGGGACCTACGAGCAGTACTTC.

This CDR3 reads CASQVLEPTGELFF. CDR3 bases: TGTGCCAGCCAGGTCCTCGAACCCACCGGGGAGCTGTTTTTT. This sequence joins TRBV11-2 and TRBJ2-2; D gene ambiguous. V was trimmed by 8 bases and J by 4 bases, leaving 14 bases between them. The germline CDR1 and CDR2 sequences are SGHAT and FQNNGV. CDR3 length equals 14 residues.

The chain combines TRBV20-1 with TRBJ1-5, with D possibly being TRBD1 (6 bases). The length of the CDR3 is 15 residues. V was trimmed by 0 bases and J by 2 bases, leaving 11 bases between them. The germline V gene encodes CDR1 DFQATT and CDR2 SNEGSKA (reference sequence). The CDR3 region has the DNA TGCAGTGCTAGAGAGATAGGGGGAGGCAATCAGCCCCAGCATTTT. It is translated as CSAREIGGGNQPQHF.

This clonotype was recorded a few times. The J gene is TRBJ1-2, the V gene TRBV29-1; D is unclear. In germline, CDR1 is SQVTM, CDR2 ANQGSEA. CDR3 length: 14 residues. Trimming took 4 bases from V and 5 from J, leaving 17 bases between them. The CDR3, as DNA: TGCAGCGTTGCCCCACCCTCCGGGCTTTATGGCTACACCTTC. Translated, it gives CSVAPPSGLYGYTF.

This clonotype was recorded a few times. The chain combines TRBV4-1 with TRBJ1-3; D gene unclear. Germline values: CDR1 MGHRA, CDR2 YSYEKL. The CDR3 has 15 residues. V was clipped by 1 base and J by 4 bases, with 11 bases between them. The CDR3 region has the DNA TGCGCCAGCAGCCAAGCTAGGGCGAACGGAAACACCATATATTTT. This sequence encodes CASSQARANGNTIYF.

The V and J genes are TRBV27 and TRBJ2-6; D is possibly TRBD1 (5 bases). V dropped 5 bases and J dropped 0 bases, with 11 bases sitting between them. The germline CDR1 and CDR2 sequences are MNHEY and SMNVEV (reference sequence). The CDR3 is 16 residues long. CDR3 in amino acids: CASSQTAHSGANVLTF. CDR3 coding DNA: TGTGCCAGCAGTCAGACAGCTCACTCTGGGGCCAACGTCCTGACTTTC.

With regard to this clonotype: This may be a read error: a much more frequent sequence differs by one nucleotide. No conserved phenylalanine or tryptophan ends this CDR3, so it is likely a read error. V is TRBV6-6 and J is TRBJ2-3, with D uncertain. The CDR3 covers 12 residues. V gave up 8 bases and J gave up 4 bases, with 10 bases separating them. Germline V gives CDR1 MNHNY, CDR2 SVGAGI (reference sequence). CDR3 bases: TGTGCCAGCTCACCAAGCTCAGATACGCAGTATCTT. It translates to CASSPSSDTQYL.